This T cell receptor beta chain was recovered during a study of a mutant IDH1 vaccine in newly diagnosed glioma. Study-level information: Earlier care involved radiotherapy, temozolomide, or both, and the majority received both.

The time point: week 5, during vaccination. Vaccination used 300 ug of mutant IDH1 20-mer peptide per dose, with topical imiquimod. In regard to this clone: Its antigen is not identified.

Germline V lookup: CDR1 LNHDA, CDR2 SQIVND (reference sequence). This CDR3 has 13 amino acids. Trimming took off 0 bases at V and 9 bases at J, with 9 bases between the two ends. Sequenced by immunoSEQ multiplex PCR; TCRdb stores in-frame clones only, minus some. The table has around 52,000 clones, 78% seen once; the top ten hold approximately 1.8%. The sequence was collected from a middle-aged woman with glioma. The J gene is TRBJ1-5, the V gene TRBV19; D not certain. The sample in question was PBMCs, obtained from a glioma patient whose treatment included an IDH1 peptide vaccine. Here the CDR3 DNA reads TGTGCCAGTAGTATAGAGAGGGAGCTGCCCCAGCATTTT. Translating gives CASSIERELPQHF.